This paragraph reports one T cell receptor beta chain. TCRdb's copy holds only in-frame clones and misses some; the assay was immunoSEQ multiplex PCR. The table shows 300,000 to 350,000 clones, with around 89% occurring only once. This sample stems from a study of Ad26.COV2.S vaccination and SARS-CoV-2 variants. As for the study in general: Donor allocation was to the COV1001 Ad26.COV2.S trial arm.

Treatment noted: roughly 19 received Ad26.COV2.S at low or high dose, single or two shots; 5 received placebo; per-sample allocation not given. Sampling was performed 63 days after the first vaccine or placebo injection. V dropped 10 bases and J dropped 6 bases, with 22 bases sitting between them. Germline V lookup: CDR1 MNHEY, CDR2 SVGAGI. The CDR3 is 15 amino acids. The sample here was peripheral blood, taken in a trial of Ad26.COV2.S vaccine versus placebo. The V call is TRBV6-5, the J call TRBJ2-1; D is uncertain. The receptor was isolated from a person aged 18 to 59 who received the Ad26.COV2.S COVID-19 vaccine or a placebo. The CDR3 spells CATARVRYDGNEQFF. The DNA of the CDR3 is TGTGCCACCGCCCGGGTCCGTTATGATGGCAATGAGCAGTTCTTC.